The rows below give T cell receptor beta chains drawn from one sample of a study of Ad26.COV2.S vaccination and SARS-CoV-2 variants. Some clones are missing from TCRdb's copy, which holds only in-frame ones; the method was immunoSEQ multiplex PCR. The sample shows under 550,000 clones, approximately 88% of them seen only once. The specimen comprised peripheral blood, sampled in a trial of Ad26.COV2.S vaccine versus placebo. The receptors shown here come from a person between 18 and 65 years old who received the Ad26.COV2.S COVID-19 vaccine or a placebo. The CDR3 runs from the conserved cysteine through the conserved F or W. A D gene is named only where the DNA matches it firmly. Where a row states a size, it is once, few, many or the class of an expanded clone; other rows omit it.

NA	16	TRBV5-4	NA	TRBJ2-1	CASSPTDVSSYNEQFF	TGTGCCAGCAGCCCCACTGACGTTAGCTCCTACAATGAGCAGTTCTTC
TRBD2	14	TRBV10-3	NA	TRBJ2-3	CAISERTRTDTQYF	TGTGCCATCAGTGAGAGGACTAGAACAGATACGCAGTATTTT
NA	13	TRBV15	NA	TRBJ2-3	CATSSPLGDTQYF	TGTGCCACCAGCAGTCCATTGGGGGATACGCAGTATTTT
TRBD1	15	TRBV7-3	few	TRBJ2-1	CASSARPGQYNEQFF	TGTGCCAGCAGCGCCCGACCGGGACAGTACAATGAGCAGTTCTTC
NA	11	TRBV20-1	NA	TRBJ1-1	CSATTASGAFF	TGCAGTGCTACCACGGCAAGCGGAGCTTTCTTT
TRBD1	14	TRBV5-4	NA	TRBJ2-7	CASSQDRRLHEQYF	TGTGCCAGCAGCCAGGACAGGAGGCTCCACGAGCAGTACTTC
TRBD1	16	TRBV5-3	NA	TRBJ1-5	CARSLRDRGRTQPQHF	TGTGCCAGAAGCTTGCGGGACAGGGGGCGAACGCAGCCCCAGCATTTT
NA	11	TRBV5-5	few	TRBJ1-1	CASSLDTEAFF	TGTGCCAGCAGCTTGGACACTGAAGCTTTCTTT
NA	16	TRBV19	NA	TRBJ1-2	CASSGSGPGRYYGYTF	TGTGCCAGTAGCGGCTCCGGCCCGGGGCGGTACTATGGCTACACCTTC
NA	13	TRBV7-3	few	TRBJ2-7	CASSYGTSYEQYF	TGTGCCAGCAGCTATGGGACCTCCTACGAGCAGTACTTC
NA	13	TRBV28	NA	TRBJ1-4	CASSGQYNEKLFF	TGTGCCAGCAGTGGACAGTATAATGAAAAACTGTTTTTT
NA	14	TRBV27	NA	TRBJ2-7	CASSGGGVLYEQYF	TGTGCCAGCAGTGGGGGCGGGGTACTCTACGAGCAGTACTTC
NA	15	TRBV5-5	NA	TRBJ2-7	CASSLVGIESYEQYF	TGTGCCAGCAGCTTGGTGGGGATAGAATCCTACGAGCAGTACTTC
NA	15	TRBV3-1/TRBV3-2	NA	TRBJ1-5	CASSQGPTVNQPQHF	TGTGCCAGCAGCCAAGGACCGACGGTCAATCAGCCCCAGCATTTT
NA	17	TRBV4-2	NA	TRBJ2-7	CASSQVISGQGSYEQYF	TGTGCCAGCAGCCAAGTCATTTCGGGGCAGGGCTCCTACGAGCAGTACTTC
TRBD2	16	TRBV7-9	NA	TRBJ2-3	CASSWRASGGTDTQYF	TGTGCCAGCAGCTGGCGAGCTAGCGGGGGCACAGATACGCAGTATTTT
TRBD1	14	TRBV6-6	NA	TRBJ1-2	CASSYSTGGYGYTF	TGTGCCAGCAGTTACTCGACAGGGGGCTATGGCTACACCTTC
NA	12	TRBV7-3	NA	TRBJ1-6	CASSFLNSPLHF	TGTGCCAGCAGCTTTCTCAATTCACCCCTCCACTTT
TRBD1	15	TRBV6-6	NA	TRBJ1-4	CASTSPDRGREKLFF	TGTGCCAGCACCTCCCCGGACAGGGGACGAGAAAAACTGTTTTTT
NA	15	TRBV27	NA	TRBJ1-1	CASSSRGRADTEAFF	TGTGCCAGCAGTTCTAGGGGCAGGGCCGACACTGAAGCTTTCTTT
NA	13	TRBV12-3/TRBV12-4	NA	TRBJ2-7	CASGRFNGHEQYF	TGTGCCAGCGGGAGATTTAATGGGCACGAGCAGTACTTC
NA	14	TRBV27	NA	TRBJ2-1	CASSFRGSSNEQFF	TGTGCCAGCAGTTTCAGGGGCTCGAGTAATGAGCAGTTCTTC
NA	12	TRBV29-1	NA	TRBJ1-1	CSVSSMSTEAFF	TGCAGCGTTTCCTCTATGAGCACTGAAGCTTTCTTT
NA	13	TRBV5-6	NA	TRBJ1-1	CASSLSGRNEAFF	TGTGCCAGCAGCTTGTCCGGCAGGAATGAAGCTTTCTTT
NA	13	TRBV24-1	NA	TRBJ2-1	CATSDFGGNEQFF	TGTGCCACCAGTGATTTTGGGGGGAATGAGCAGTTCTTC
TRBD2	15	TRBV30	NA	TRBJ2-3	CAWSPLPGLADTQYF	TGTGCCTGGAGTCCGCTCCCGGGACTAGCAGATACGCAGTATTTT
NA	11	TRBV30	NA	TRBJ1-1	CAWVTGAEAFF	TGTGCCTGGGTCACTGGGGCTGAAGCTTTCTTT
TRBD1	15	TRBV19	NA	TRBJ1-2	CASRGTGFLNYGYTF	TGTGCCAGTAGAGGGACAGGTTTCCTTAACTATGGCTACACCTTC
TRBD2	14	TRBV5-6	NA	TRBJ2-7	CASSRDRGGYEQYF	TGTGCCAGCAGCCGGGACCGCGGGGGCTACGAGCAGTACTTC
NA	13	TRBV30	NA	TRBJ1-5	CAWGVNSNQPQHF	TGTGCCTGGGGAGTCAACAGCAATCAGCCCCAGCATTTT
TRBD1	15	TRBV13	NA	TRBJ2-2	CASSDRGPNTGELFF	TGTGCCAGCAGCGACAGGGGCCCGAACACCGGGGAGCTGTTTTTT
NA	15	TRBV5-5	few	TRBJ2-6	CASSLMLAGANVLTF	TGTGCCAGCAGCTTAATGCTGGCAGGGGCCAACGTCCTGACTTTC
NA	14	TRBV7-3	NA	TRBJ1-4	CASSLTGGDEKLFF	TGTGCCAGCAGCTTAACGGGGGGTGACGAAAAACTGTTTTTT